A selection of T cell receptor beta chains follows, all from one sample in a study of blood T cell repertoires in COVID-19. Using immunoSEQ multiplex PCR, the repertoire was profiled, and TCRdb retains in-frame clones only, with some absent. This sample has more than 65,000 clones, with about four fifths found just once. Input material: peripheral blood. These receptors were taken from a human donor in a cohort sampled during active COVID-19. Each CDR3 is given with its conserved first and last residue. A D gene is named only where the DNA matches it firmly. Size tells how often a clone was seen (once, few, many) or the class of an expanded clone, and some rows leave it out.

j_call,cdr3_length,clone_size,d_call,v_call,cdr3_nt,cdr3_aa
TRBJ2-1,18,.,TRBD2,TRBV7-9,TGTGCCAGCAGCCGCCCCTGGGCGGGGGGGGAGACTTGGGATGAGCAGTTCTTC,CASSRPWAGGETWDEQFF
TRBJ2-2,15,.,.,TRBV4-1,TGCGCCAGCAGCCAAGTCACGGCGAACACCGGGGAGCTGTTTTTT,CASSQVTANTGELFF
TRBJ1-4,14,.,.,TRBV7-2,TGTGCCAGCAGCCCGACAGGAGTTAATGAAAAACTGTTTTTT,CASSPTGVNEKLFF
TRBJ1-3,15,few,TRBD1,TRBV7-8,TGTGCCAGCAGCTTACAGGGGGATACTGGAAACACCATATATTTT,CASSLQGDTGNTIYF
TRBJ2-3,15,.,TRBD1,TRBV5-1,TGCGCCAGCAGCTTGGAGGGGGCTAGCACAGATACGCAGTATTTT,CASSLEGASTDTQYF
TRBJ2-3,15,.,.,TRBV5-1,TGCGCCAGCAGCTCTGGGGGAGGGGGTACAGATACGCAGTATTTT,CASSSGGGGTDTQYF
TRBJ2-2,16,few,TRBD2,TRBV7-2,TGTGCCAGCAGCCTGCGGTCTAGCGGGATGGGCGGGGAGCTGTTTTTT,CASSLRSSGMGGELFF
TRBJ2-3,15,.,TRBD1,TRBV5-4,TGTGCCAGCAGCAATAAACAGGGGGTCACAGATACGCAGTATTTT,CASSNKQGVTDTQYF
TRBJ2-7,14,few,TRBD1,TRBV27,TGTGCCAGCAGTCTGGGACAGGGGACCTACGAGCAGTACTTC,CASSLGQGTYEQYF
TRBJ2-7,11,.,.,TRBV11-2,TGTGCCAGCAGCTTAGCGTACGAGCAGTACTTC,CASSLAYEQYF
TRBJ1-1,13,.,.,TRBV10-3,TGTGCCACCGAAGAGGCCGAGAACACTGAAGCTTTCTTT,CATEEAENTEAFF
TRBJ1-5,14,.,.,TRBV2,TGTGCCAGCAGCGAGGTGATTCGCAATCAGCCCCAGCATTTT,CASSEVIRNQPQHF
TRBJ1-5,19,once,TRBD1,TRBV2,TGTGCCAGCAGTGGGCCCAGGGACAGGGTCGCCTATAGCAATCAGCCCCAGCATTTT,CASSGPRDRVAYSNQPQHF
TRBJ2-3,15,.,TRBD1,TRBV5-1,TGCGCCAGCAGCTCCGGACAGGTCAGCACAGATACGCAGTATTTT,CASSSGQVSTDTQYF
TRBJ1-1,13,few,.,TRBV10-2,TGCGCCAGCGGGAACAGTGGGAGCACTGAAGCTTTCTTT,CASGNSGSTEAFF
TRBJ1-5,13,once,TRBD1,TRBV5-1,TGCGCCAGCCAACCGACAGGGGGAGAGCCCCAGCATTTT,CASQPTGGEPQHF
TRBJ1-2,13,.,.,TRBV30,TGTGCCTGGAGTGACTCAGGGGTGGGGGGCTACACCTTC,CAWSDSGVGGYTF
TRBJ2-5,15,once,.,TRBV20-1,TGCAGTGCTAGTACGTCAGGGGGGTTCCAAGAGACCCAGTACTTC,CSASTSGGFQETQYF
TRBJ2-7,14,once,.,TRBV19,TGTGCCAGTACCTCGGCGGAGGGGGCCCACGAGCAGTACTTC,CASTSAEGAHEQYF
TRBJ1-2,11,.,TRBD1,TRBV5-6,TGTGCCAGCAGCTACAGGGGTGGCTACACCTTC,CASSYRGGYTF
TRBJ1-5,13,few,TRBD1,TRBV2,TGTGCCAGCAGATGGACAGGGGATGGGCCCCAGCATTTT,CASRWTGDGPQHF
TRBJ1-1,14,.,TRBD1,TRBV10-2,TGCGCCAGCACTGATGGGACAGGGCTGGCTGAAGCTTTCTTT,CASTDGTGLAEAFF
TRBJ2-5,15,once,.,TRBV7-9,TGTGCCAGCAGCTTCCCAGGGGATAACCAAGAGACCCAGTACTTC,CASSFPGDNQETQYF
TRBJ2-7,15,.,TRBD2,TRBV3-1/TRBV3-2,TGTGCCAGCAGCTACCGACTAGCGGCTACCTACGAGCAGTACTTC,CASSYRLAATYEQYF
TRBJ2-1,16,.,TRBD1,TRBV7-2,TGTGCCAGCAGCTTAGGAGGGACAGGTACTGGCGGTGAGCAGTTCTTC,CASSLGGTGTGGEQFF
TRBJ2-7,16,.,TRBD2,TRBV27,TGTGCCAGCAGTTTAGGGCCTAGCGGGAGGATATACGAGCAGTACTTC,CASSLGPSGRIYEQYF
TRBJ1-2,13,.,.,TRBV30,TGTGCCTGGAGGGAGTCCACGGACTATGGCTACACCTTC,CAWRESTDYGYTF
TRBJ2-3,15,.,TRBD2,TRBV27,TGTGCCAGCAGGGAGCGGGGGGGTGCCACAGATACGCAGTATTTT,CASRERGGATDTQYF
TRBJ2-7,15,few,TRBD1,TRBV19,TGTGCCAGTAGTATGGGGGACAGGGATTCGCACGAGCAGTACTTC,CASSMGDRDSHEQYF
TRBJ2-5,17,.,.,TRBV19,TGTGCCAGTAGTATATCCGGGGGTGGGTCGTACCAAGAGACCCAGTACTTC,CASSISGGGSYQETQYF
TRBJ1-6,14,.,TRBD1,TRBV25-1,TGTGCCAGCAGTGAATATGGGACAGCTTCACCCCTCCACTTT,CASSEYGTASPLHF
TRBJ1-3,13,.,.,TRBV15,TGTGCCACCAGCAGTGGAGGAGAAAACACCATATATTTT,CATSSGGENTIYF
TRBJ2-7,13,.,TRBD1,TRBV4-2,TGTGCCAGCAGCCAAGAGGACAGGTCGGAGCAGTACTTC,CASSQEDRSEQYF
TRBJ2-1,17,few,TRBD2,TRBV19,TGTGCCAGTAGTATGGCGGGGACTGCGGGAGTGGACAATGAGCAGTTCTTC,CASSMAGTAGVDNEQFF
TRBJ2-7,13,.,.,TRBV28,TGTGCCAGCAGTGGCGACAAGTCCTACGAGCAGTACTTC,CASSGDKSYEQYF
TRBJ1-6,17,.,TRBD1,TRBV19,TGTGCCAGTAGTCCCGGACAGGGAGGGGCGAATAATTCACCCCTCCACTTT,CASSPGQGGANNSPLHF
TRBJ2-1,12,.,.,TRBV11-2,TGTGCCAGCAGCCGCCACGGGGATGAGCAGTTCTTC,CASSRHGDEQFF
TRBJ1-4,21,.,TRBD1,TRBV28,TGTGCCAGCAGTTTAAGCCGTTTGGGGGCGGGGACAGGGACAGGTAGTGAAAAACTGTTTTTT,CASSLSRLGAGTGTGSEKLFF
TRBJ1-6,16,once,.,TRBV28,TGTGCCAGCAGGCCTAGGACAGAACAATTTAATTCACCCCTCCACTTT,CASRPRTEQFNSPLHF
TRBJ2-3,15,.,TRBD2,TRBV10-1,TGCGCCAGCAGTGGACAACTAGCGGGAGAGGATACGCAGTATTTT,CASSGQLAGEDTQYF
TRBJ2-7,15,.,.,TRBV28,TGTGCCAGCAGCCAACTCGGTCCCTCCTACGGCGAGCAGTACTTC,CASSQLGPSYGEQYF
TRBJ2-1,17,.,TRBD2,TRBV12-5,TGTGCTAGTGGTTTGGGTTCGGGACTAGCGGGGGGGTATGAGCAGTTCTTC,CASGLGSGLAGGYEQFF
TRBJ2-1,13,.,.,TRBV30,TGTGCCTGGAGTCAGGACAGCTCCAATGAGCAGTTCTTC,CAWSQDSSNEQFF
TRBJ2-4,13,.,.,TRBV12-3/TRBV12-4,TGTGCCAGCAGTTTAGGTCAGAGGGACATTCAGTACTTC,CASSLGQRDIQYF
TRBJ2-7,14,.,.,TRBV28,TGTGCCAGCAGTTTACCAGGGTTGAGCTACGAGCAGTACTTC,CASSLPGLSYEQYF
TRBJ2-5,15,once,.,TRBV18,TGTGCCAGCTCACCACAGGACAGAATCCAAGAGACCCAGTACTTC,CASSPQDRIQETQYF
TRBJ1-5,16,medium-sized,TRBD1,TRBV10-1,TGCGCCAACCACGATCCCATTCTACAGGGGAATCAGCCCCAGCATTTT,CANHDPILQGNQPQHF
TRBJ1-4,16,.,TRBD1,TRBV19,TGTGCCAGTAGGGACAGGGGGCGCAGGGCTAATGAAAAACTGTTTTTT,CASRDRGRRANEKLFF
TRBJ2-7,14,.,TRBD2,TRBV28,TGTGCCAGCTATGCGGGAGGTCCCCCCTACGAGCAGTACTTC,CASYAGGPPYEQYF
TRBJ2-5,13,.,.,TRBV19,TGTGCCATCGGACAGGGAGGGCAAGAGACCCAGTACTTC,CAIGQGGQETQYF
TRBJ1-2,13,many,TRBD1,TRBV15,TGTGCCACCAGACCGACAGGGGGCATAGGCTACACCTTC,CATRPTGGIGYTF
TRBJ2-2,15,.,.,TRBV14,TGTGCCAGCAGCCACCTTAGCGGGAACACCGGGGAGCTGTTTTTT,CASSHLSGNTGELFF
TRBJ2-7,16,.,TRBD1,TRBV5-1,TGCGCCAGCAGCCCGGAATCGGGACAGGGACGCAACGAGCAGTACTTC,CASSPESGQGRNEQYF
TRBJ2-3,12,.,.,TRBV4-2,TGTGCCAGCAGCCAAGTCGGAGATACGCAGTATTTT,CASSQVGDTQYF